The present T cell receptor (beta chain) was sequenced within a study of OX40 agonist ivuxolimab in advanced cancers. Study at large: The group had a mean age of about 60 years, ranged from about 23 to 79, and was 80% to 85% male.

Notes on the study in general: Among the lowest peripheral clonal expansion occurred in 0.1-3.0 mg/kg partial responders. Both CD4+ and CD8+ T cell populations in blood had undergone clonal expansion by week 6 at 0.1 to 3.0 mg/kg.

Sequencing was performed with immunoSEQ multiplex PCR; in TCRdb, only in-frame clones are kept and a portion is missing. The table shows 82,000 or so clones, with approximately 85% occurring only once. Concerning this clone itself: Its antigen remains unknown.

Per germline, CDR1 SGDLS and CDR2 YYNGEE. The ends were cut back, 3 bases at V and 4 bases at J, with 18 bases in the middle. This CDR3 comprises 16 residues. The chain joins TRBV9 to TRBJ2-3; a weak D match, TRBD2 (6 bases). The sequence was collected from an adult with an advanced solid tumor such as melanoma, head and neck, liver or kidney cancer. The source was CD4+ or CD8+ T cells sorted from blood, collected in a trial of the OX40 agonist ivuxolimab. The CDR3 nucleotides read TGTGCCAGCAGCGCCCTGAGCCCGGAGGGCGCAGATACGCAGTATTTT. Its translation: CASSALSPEGADTQYF.